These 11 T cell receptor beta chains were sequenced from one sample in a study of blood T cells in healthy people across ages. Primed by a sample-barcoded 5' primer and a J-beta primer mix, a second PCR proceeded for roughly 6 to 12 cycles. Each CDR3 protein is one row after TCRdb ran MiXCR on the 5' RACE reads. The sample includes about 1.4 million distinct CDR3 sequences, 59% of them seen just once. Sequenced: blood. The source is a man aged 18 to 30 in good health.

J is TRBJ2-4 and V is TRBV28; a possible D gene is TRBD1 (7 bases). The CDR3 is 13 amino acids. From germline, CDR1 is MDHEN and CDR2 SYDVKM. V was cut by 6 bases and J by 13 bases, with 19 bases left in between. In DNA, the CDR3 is TGTGCCAGCAGGAACAGGGGACTGGGAGAGCAGTACTTC. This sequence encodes CASRNRGLGEQYF.

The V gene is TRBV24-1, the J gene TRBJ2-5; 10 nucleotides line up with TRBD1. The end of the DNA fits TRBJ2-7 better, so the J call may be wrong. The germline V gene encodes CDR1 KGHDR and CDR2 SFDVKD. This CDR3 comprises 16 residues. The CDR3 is CATSDLLRQGAYEQYF. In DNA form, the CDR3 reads TGTGCCACCAGTGATTTGCTTCGACAGGGGGCTTACGAGCAGTACTTC.

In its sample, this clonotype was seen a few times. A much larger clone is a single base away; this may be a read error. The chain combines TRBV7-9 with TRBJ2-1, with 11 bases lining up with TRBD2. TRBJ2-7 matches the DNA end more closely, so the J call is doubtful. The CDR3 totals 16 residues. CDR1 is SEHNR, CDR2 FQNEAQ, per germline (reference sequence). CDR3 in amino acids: CASSGGTSGPYNEQYF. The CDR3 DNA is TGTGCCAGCAGCGGAGGGACTAGCGGACCATACAATGAGCAGTACTTC.

CDR3: CASSAATDTEAFF. The CDR3 DNA reads as TGTGCCAGCAGTGCAGCGACAGACACTGAAGCTTTCTTT. The chain carries TRBV27 and TRBJ1-1; possibly TRBD1 for D (5 bases). The V and J ends lost 5 bases and 3 bases respectively, with 10 bases between them. The CDR3 loop spans 13 amino acids. The germline gives CDR1 MNHEY, CDR2 SMNVEV (reference sequence).

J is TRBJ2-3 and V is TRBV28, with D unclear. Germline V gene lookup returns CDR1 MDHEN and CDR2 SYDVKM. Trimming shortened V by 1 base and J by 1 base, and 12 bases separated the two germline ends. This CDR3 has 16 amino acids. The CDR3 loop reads CASSLSPNTGTDTQYF. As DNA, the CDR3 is TGTGCCAGCAGTTTATCTCCCAACACCGGCACAGATACGCAGTATTTT.

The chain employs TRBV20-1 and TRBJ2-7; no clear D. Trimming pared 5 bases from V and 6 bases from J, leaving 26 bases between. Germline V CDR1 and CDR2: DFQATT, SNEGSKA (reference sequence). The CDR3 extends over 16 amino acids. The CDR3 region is CSARLFSGSLGREQYF. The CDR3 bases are TGCAGTGCTCGACTTTTTTCAGGTTCCCTGGGTCGCGAGCAGTACTTC.

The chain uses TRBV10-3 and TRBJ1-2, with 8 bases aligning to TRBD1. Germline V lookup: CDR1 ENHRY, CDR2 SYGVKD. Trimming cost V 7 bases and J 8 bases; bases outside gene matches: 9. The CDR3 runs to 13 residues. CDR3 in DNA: TGTGCCATCAAAACGACAGGGGTGCAGGGCTACACCTTC. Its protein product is CAIKTTGVQGYTF.

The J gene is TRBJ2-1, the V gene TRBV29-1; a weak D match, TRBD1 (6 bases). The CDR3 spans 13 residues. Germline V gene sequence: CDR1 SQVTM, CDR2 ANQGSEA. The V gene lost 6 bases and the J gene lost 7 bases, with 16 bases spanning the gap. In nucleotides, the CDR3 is TGCAGCGTGGATTGGGACACCGAAAATGAGCAGTTCTTC. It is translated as CSVDWDTENEQFF.

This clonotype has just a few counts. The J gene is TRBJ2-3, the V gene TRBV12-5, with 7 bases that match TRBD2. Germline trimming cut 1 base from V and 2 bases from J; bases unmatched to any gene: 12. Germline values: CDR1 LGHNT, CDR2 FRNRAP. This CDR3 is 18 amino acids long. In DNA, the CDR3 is TGTGCTAGTGGTTTGGCCCAGACAGCTAGCGGTTACACAGATACGCAGTATTTT. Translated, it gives CASGLAQTASGYTDTQYF.

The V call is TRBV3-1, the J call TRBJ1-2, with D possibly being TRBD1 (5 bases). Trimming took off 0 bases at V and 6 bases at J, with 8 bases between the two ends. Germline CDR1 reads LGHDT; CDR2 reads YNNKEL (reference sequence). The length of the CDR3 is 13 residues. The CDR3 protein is CASSQETEHGYTF. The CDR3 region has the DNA TGTGCCAGCAGCCAAGAGACAGAACATGGCTACACCTTC.

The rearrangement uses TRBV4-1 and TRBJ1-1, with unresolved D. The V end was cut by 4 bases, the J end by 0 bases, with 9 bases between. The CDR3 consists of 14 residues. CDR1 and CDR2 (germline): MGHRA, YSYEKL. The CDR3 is CASSREVVNTEAFF. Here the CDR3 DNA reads TGCGCCAGCAGCCGGGAGGTAGTGAACACTGAAGCTTTCTTT.